This TCR beta chain was observed in a study of tumor and adjacent non-tumor tissue in lung cancer. Study at large: About 4.17 million productive TCRbeta reads were obtained per sample on average. Findings and caveats of the study: Higher tumor TCR diversity was associated with shorter survival. TCR diversity was significantly greater in tumor than normal lung tissue.

Regarding this clonotype: The antigen is not known.

RNA was extracted from bulk tissue without any cell sorting. CDR1 is MDHEN, CDR2 SYDVKM, per germline. Deletions cut 6 bases from V and 7 bases from J, with 9 bases between. This CDR3 has 12 amino acids. Three rounds of nested PCR, following a modified ARM-PCR protocol, produced the TCRbeta library. TCRdb re-analysed the multiplex PCR reads in MiXCR, keeping a single row per CDR3 protein. The sample yields around 79,000 distinct CDR3 sequences, roughly 72% seen once. The sequence derives from a woman aged 40 to 49 with non-small cell lung cancer. The V and J genes are TRBV28 and TRBJ1-4; D not certain. The sample taken for sequencing was lung tumor tissue. The CDR3 spells CASSSRPEKLFF. The CDR3 nucleotides read TGTGCCAGCAGCTCCCGACCTGAAAAACTGTTTTTT.